This T cell receptor (beta chain) was sequenced in a study of shared clonotypes between healthy human individuals. Regarding the study as a whole: Sampling involved blood alone; tissue repertoires likely differ. Lower generation probabilities were found for non-shared clonotypes than for those shared by all four donors. Shared across four donors were around 5% of the naive CD4 clonotypes. Sequencing depth was a factor that was expected to affect clonotype sharing among donors.

The V gene's germline CDR1 is MNHNY and CDR2 SVGAGI (reference sequence). CDR3 length: 11 residues. A note on this clone: Its antigen is undetermined.

Repertoires were generated with immunoSEQ multiplex PCR, while TCRdb's copy carries only in-frame clones and drops some. The sample holds 600,000 to 750,000 clones; over 55% are singletons and the top ten take less than 2%. V and J are TRBV6-6 and TRBJ2-5, with unresolved D. The end of the DNA aligns better with TRBJ2-7, so the J call may be wrong. The material sequenced was memory CD4+ T cells sorted from blood. Subset reported: CD45RA-negative fraction. This sequence was found in a woman aged 25 to 39 in good health. The CDR3 coding sequence is TGTGCCACCAAAACATCCTACGAGCAGTACTTC. It translates to CATKTSYEQYF.